Below, 21 T cell receptor beta chains from the same sample are listed, as sequenced in a study of blood T cell repertoires in COVID-19. Method: immunoSEQ multiplex PCR; TCRdb's copy keeps in-frame clones and lacks some. The repertoire holds 200,000 to 250,000 clones, with 75% to 90% as singletons. Material: PBMCs or T cells enriched from blood (not recorded which). The source is a middle-aged man who had recovered from COVID-19.

The chain is built from TRBV19 and TRBJ1-5, with 7 positions matching TRBD1. Germline assignment: CDR1 LNHDA and CDR2 SQIVND (reference sequence). With V trimmed by 9 bases and J by 4 bases, 6 bases remained unmatched. The CDR3 totals 13 residues. The CDR3: CASAGTVNQPQHF. CDR3 coding DNA: TGTGCCAGCGCCGGGACAGTTAATCAGCCCCAGCATTTT.

The V and J genes are TRBV30 and TRBJ1-1; 9 bases fit TRBD1. Trimming took 0 bases from V and 2 from J; bases not matched to a gene: 7. The germline V gene has CDR1 GTSNPN and CDR2 SVGIG (reference sequence). The CDR3 covers 16 residues. DNA of the CDR3: TGTGCCTGGAGTGTACCTTTGGGACAGGGAAACACTGAAGCTTTCTTT. Translated: CAWSVPLGQGNTEAFF.

V gene TRBV12-1 combines with J gene TRBJ2-5; the table calls TRBD1, which could not be checked here. TRBV12-1 is a pseudogene. The CDR3 covers 15 residues. DNA of the CDR3: TGTGCCAGCAGCCCCTGGGACAGGGGGACAGAGACCCAGTACTTC. Amino acid sequence: CASSPWDRGTETQYF.

This sequence joins TRBV5-5 and TRBJ2-2, with 7 bases aligning to TRBD2. This CDR3 is built from 16 residues. The V gene end was trimmed by 1 base and the J gene end by 0 bases; junction bases not matched to a gene: 3. From germline, CDR1 is SGHKS and CDR2 YYEKEE (reference sequence). DNA for the CDR3: TGTGCCAGCAGCTTGAGTAGCGGGTCGAACACCGGGGAGCTGTTTTTT. Amino acids: CASSLSSGSNTGELFF.

The chain has TRBV18 and TRBJ2-1; 13 nucleotides align to TRBD2. Germline CDR1 KGHSH, CDR2 LQKENI. This CDR3 region has 15 residues. Trimming at V came to 6 bases and at J to 12 bases, leaving 11 bases not matched to a gene. In DNA form, the CDR3 reads TGTGCCAGCTCTCTCGGGACTAGCGGGGACGTAGGGCAGTTCTTC. Protein: CASSLGTSGDVGQFF.

The chain employs TRBV7-2 and TRBJ2-7; TRBD1 is a possible D gene (5 bases). The CDR3 runs 14 residues. Germline V lookup: CDR1 SGHTA, CDR2 FQGNSA. V shed 1 base and J shed 4 bases, with 11 bases lying between them. CDR3 sequence reads: CASSLVGPDYEQYF. As DNA, the CDR3 is TGTGCCAGCAGCTTAGTGGGGCCCGATTACGAGCAGTACTTC.

V and J are TRBV19 and TRBJ1-3, with D tentatively TRBD1 (5 bases). The CDR3 is made up of 14 amino acids. V was cut by 6 bases and J by 4 bases, with 13 bases left in between. Germline CDR1 LNHDA, CDR2 SQIVND (reference sequence). The CDR3 nucleotides read TGTGCCAGTAGCACACAGGTCCTCGGAAACACCATATATTTT. Translation: CASSTQVLGNTIYF.

This clone was observed a handful of times. The V gene is TRBV19, the J gene TRBJ1-1; TRBD1 matches at 10 bases. The CDR3 covers 15 residues. Germline loops: CDR1 LNHDA, CDR2 SQIVND (reference sequence). The V gene end was trimmed by 7 bases and the J gene end by 3 bases; junction bases not matched to a gene: 8. The CDR3 region has the DNA TGTGCCAGTACTGAATCGACAGGGGGCTACACTGAAGCTTTCTTT. It is translated as CASTESTGGYTEAFF.

This clone was picked up a small number of times. This chain connects TRBV13 to TRBJ2-6; no reliable D call. The CDR3 spans 16 residues. V lost 2 bases to trimming and J lost 0 bases, with 8 bases between them. CDR1 and CDR2 (germline): PRHDT, FYEKMQ (reference sequence). CDR3 sequence reads: CASSLLHSSGANVLTF. The CDR3 coding sequence is TGTGCCAGCAGCTTACTTCATAGCTCTGGGGCCAACGTCCTGACTTTC. The complete variable domain, with remaining parts taken from reference TRBV13 and TRBJ2-6, reads AAGVIQSPRHLIKEKRETATLKCYPIPRHDTVYWYQQGPGQDPQFLISFYEKMQSDKGSIPDRFSAQQFSDYHSELNMSSLELGDSALYFCASSLLHSSGANVLTFGAGSRLTVL.

The V call is TRBV7-8, the J call TRBJ2-4, with D possibly being TRBD1 (5 bases). V was pared by 1 base and J by 0 bases, with 16 bases between. Germline lookup yields CDR1 SGHVS and CDR2 FQNEAQ. This CDR3 spans 18 amino acids. CDR3 coding DNA: TGTGCCAGCAGCTTAGTTCTCAGGGATGAATTAGCCAAAAACATTCAGTACTTC. This translates into CASSLVLRDELAKNIQYF.

This chain uses TRBV15 with TRBJ1-4; tentative D call: TRBD1 (5 bases). V was clipped by 0 bases and J by 15 bases, with 14 bases between them. Looked up from germline, CDR1 is LNHNV and CDR2 is YYDKDF (reference sequence). There are 13 residues in the CDR3. CDR3 loop: CATSRDLQAIVFF. Here the CDR3 DNA reads TGTGCCACCAGCAGAGATCTACAGGCCATCGTGTTTTTT.

The V gene is TRBV19, the J gene TRBJ2-7, with D perhaps matching TRBD2 (6 bases). Trimming took 6 bases from V and 4 from J, leaving 16 bases between them. Germline V gives CDR1 LNHDA, CDR2 SQIVND (reference sequence). The CDR3 spans 14 residues. The CDR3 region has the DNA TGTGCCAGTAGCCTTGGGTCCGGAGGGTACGAGCAGTACTTC. This codes for CASSLGSGGYEQYF.

V usage is TRBV27 and J usage is TRBJ1-2, with 7 bases aligning to TRBD1. Germline V gene data show CDR1 as MNHEY and CDR2 as SMNVEV (reference sequence). J was trimmed by 11 bases and V by 1 base; bases with no gene match: 7. The CDR3 loop spans 13 amino acids. The DNA for the CDR3 is TGTGCCAGCAGTTTATACGGACAGGCTAATTACACCTTC. This sequence encodes CASSLYGQANYTF.

The chain has TRBV28 and TRBJ2-7, with D tentatively TRBD2 (6 bases). Trimming removed 8 bases at V and 6 bases at J, with 14 bases between. Germline V CDR1 and CDR2: MDHEN, SYDVKM. This CDR3 region has 12 residues. The CDR3 sequence is CASGGMGSEQYF. Written as DNA, the CDR3 is TGTGCCAGCGGGGGGATGGGGTCCGAGCAGTACTTC. Based on the CDR3 plus reference TRBV28 and TRBJ2-7, the full variable domain is DVKVTQSSRYLVKRTGEKVFLECVQDMDHENMFWYRQDPGLGLRLIYFSYDVKMKEKGDIPEGYSVSREKKERFSLILESASTNQTSMYLCASGGMGSEQYFGPGTRLTVT.

This chain links TRBV15 with TRBJ1-2, with a possible D match to TRBD1 (5 bases). Germline CDR1 is LNHNV and CDR2 is YYDKDF (reference sequence). The CDR3 has 14 amino acids. Trimming stripped 1 base from V and 6 bases from J, with 12 bases between. The CDR3 sequence: CATSRGRERDGYTF. The CDR3 DNA follows: TGTGCCACCAGCAGAGGCAGGGAACGGGATGGCTACACCTTC.

The chain couples TRBV29-1 to TRBJ1-2; D is ambiguous. CDR1 and CDR2 from the germline V gene are SQVTM and ANQGSEA. This CDR3 is built from 14 residues. The germline V and J ends were trimmed by 3 bases and 0 bases, with 11 bases remaining between them. CDR3 sequence reads: CSVDLAESNYGYTF. The CDR3 coding sequence is TGCAGCGTTGATTTGGCAGAATCTAACTATGGCTACACCTTC.

V is TRBV5-1 and J is TRBJ2-7, with TRBD1 identical over 8 bases. Per the germline V gene, CDR1 is SGHRS and CDR2 is YFSETQ. This CDR3 comprises 14 residues. V was clipped by 0 bases and J by 5 bases; unmatched bases: 4. This chain's CDR3 is CASSLGQGFDEQYF. CDR3 DNA sequence: TGCGCCAGCAGCTTGGGACAGGGGTTCGACGAGCAGTACTTC. Full variable domain (remainder filled in from reference TRBV5-1 and TRBJ2-7): KAGVTQTPRYLIKTRGQQVTLSCSPISGHRSVSWYQQTPGQGLQFLFEYFSETQRNKGNFPGRFSGRQFSNSRSEMNVSTLELGDSALYLCASSLGQGFDEQYFGPGTRLTVT.

The gene calls are TRBV4-1 and TRBJ2-3; 8 nucleotides agree with TRBD2. CDR3 length: 16 residues. Per germline, CDR1 MGHRA and CDR2 YSYEKL. With 2 bases clipped from V and 0 bases from J, the junction kept 4 bases outside the gene matches. This CDR3 is CASSQTSGSSTDTQYF. CDR3 nucleotides: TGCGCCAGCAGCCAAACTAGCGGATCTAGCACAGATACGCAGTATTTT.

This chain connects TRBV29-1 to TRBJ2-1; the match to TRBD1 covers 9 bases. In germline, CDR1 is SQVTM, CDR2 ANQGSEA. This CDR3 region has 16 residues. With V trimmed by 6 bases and J by 4 bases, 13 bases remained unmatched. CDR3 region: CSVYYDRGRQYNEQFF. The CDR3 nucleotides are TGCAGCGTCTATTACGACAGGGGGAGACAATACAATGAGCAGTTCTTC.

The chain is built from TRBV4-2 and TRBJ2-7, with TRBD1 identical over 7 bases. Germline CDR1 LGHNA, CDR2 YNFKEQ. The ends lost 5 bases at V and 0 bases at J; junction bases unmatched: 7. There are 15 residues in the CDR3. DNA of the CDR3: TGTGCCAGCAGCGAAGGACAGGCCTCCTCCTACGAGCAGTACTTC. Translation: CASSEGQASSYEQYF.

The genes are TRBV5-4 and TRBJ1-1; D call uncertain. Germline-derived CDR1 and CDR2 are SGHNT and YYREEE (reference sequence). Between the trimmed V and J ends, which lost 4 bases and 2 bases, there was a span of 9 bases. The CDR3 loop spans 13 amino acids. The CDR3 DNA reads as TGTGCCAGCAGCCGAGAGAGAAACACTGAAGCTTTCTTT. Encoded protein: CASSRERNTEAFF.